This T cell receptor (beta chain) was found in a study of OX40 agonist ivuxolimab in advanced cancers. Study-wide context: Ivuxolimab was a fully human IgG2 agonistic monoclonal antibody targeting the costimulatory receptor OX40 (CD134). Of the approximately 50 dose-escalation patients, hepatocellular carcinoma was present in about 20, melanoma in approximately 15, renal cell carcinoma in 9 and head and neck cancer in 9. Patients were allowed to have had prior anti-PD-1, anti-PD-L1 or anti-CTLA-4 therapy, and approximately 40% of the dose-escalation patients had been treated with checkpoint inhibitors. Peripheral TCRbeta sequencing was intended to test whether TCR sequence diversity was altered and clonal T-cell expansion was caused by ivuxolimab. Partial responses occurred in three dose-escalation patients: two with cutaneous melanoma and one with hepatocellular carcinoma. The paper covers the monotherapy dose-escalation part of the phase I ivuxolimab trial, which included N = 52 patients. In the dose-escalation cohort, 75% to 85% of patients were male, and the mean age was 60 years with a range of roughly 23 to 79. Intravenous ivuxolimab was administered to patients every 2 weeks at six dose levels: 0.01, 0.1, 0.3, 1.5, 3 and 10 mg/kg. Study-level results and caveats: In partial responders in the 0.1-3.0 mg/kg groups, normalized peripheral clonal expansion was found to be among the lowest, especially among CD8+ T cells. After ivuxolimab, more expanded clones were found on average in CD8+ T cells than in CD4+ T cells. Low levels of normalized T-cell clonal expansion were also seen in some patients who did not respond. Which antigens the clonally expanded peripheral T cells were specific for was not determined. At doses from 0.1 to 3.0 mg/kg, clonal expansion was seen in both CD4+ and CD8+ blood T cells between baseline and week 6.

The trial excluded patients who had a history of autoimmune disease or were on systemic immunosuppression. Peripheral blood for TCR sequencing was collected from all dose cohorts at baseline, on cycle 4 day 1, and on cycle 7 day 1. Samples were obtained from an open-label, multicenter, first-in-human phase I dose-escalation trial of ivuxolimab. Adults with locally advanced or metastatic melanoma, renal cell carcinoma, hepatocellular carcinoma or head and neck squamous cell carcinoma were enrolled in the trial. Before TCR sequencing, CD4+ and CD8+ T cells were separately sorted from peripheral blood. Concerning this clone: What antigen it recognizes has not been identified. Nothing much larger sits one base from this clone, and base qualities are not available.

Genomic DNA was extracted from sorted cells for sequencing of the TCRbeta CDR3 region. The immunoSEQ Assay was used for sequencing of TCRbeta CDR3 regions. TCRdb limited this immuneACCESS table to in-frame rearrangements with V and J called. A share of clones is missing; checked studies link under half to unresolved V genes, and the rest is unexplained. For this sample the table gives almost 50,000 clones, of which approximately 81% were detected only once. Approximately 6.5% of the sample is in the top ten clones. The CDR3 numbers 15 residues from cysteine through phenylalanine. Only the CDR3 part of the read is kept: 45 bases, read in frame from the first base. V sheds 1 base and J sheds 3 bases, leaving 13 bases between their ends. The germline V gene supplies CDR1 LGHNA and CDR2 YSLEER.

The rearrangement joined TRBV4-3 to TRBJ2-7, and possibly TRBD2, on 6 matching bases. This receptor was identified in an adult with an advanced solid tumor such as melanoma, head and neck, liver or kidney cancer. Specimen: CD4+ or CD8+ T cells sorted from blood, collected in a trial of the OX40 agonist ivuxolimab. The CDR3 region reads CASSQASETSYEQYF. The bases are TGCGCCAGCAGCCAAGCAAGCGAGACTAGCTACGAGCAGTACTTC.